These T cell receptor beta chains were read from a single sample in a study of tumor and adjacent non-tumor tissue in lung cancer. TCRdb re-analysed the multiplex PCR reads in MiXCR, keeping a single row per CDR3 protein. The table records 90,000 to 120,000 distinct CDR3 sequences, 65% of them present only once. Material: distant non-tumor lung tissue. These receptors originate from a man aged 25-45 years with non-small cell lung cancer. CDR3s include the opening cysteine and the closing phenylalanine or tryptophan. Only part of the rows carry a size: once, few, many, or a class if the clone is expanded.

size	J	V	CDR3
many	TRBJ1-1	TRBV20-1	CSARPLDGNTEAFF
NA	TRBJ2-3	TRBV4-3	CASSQVKNLGTGTQCF
NA	TRBJ1-4	TRBV6-1	CASRIQGLDEKLFF
NA	TRBJ2-7	TRBV20-1	CSAPREGGNEQYF
NA	TRBJ1-4	TRBV20-1	CNARDPLGEKLFF
few	TRBJ2-2	TRBV6-5	CVSSYTRPTGTSHTGELFF
medium-sized	TRBJ1-2	TRBV20-1	CSARGRTGENYGYTF
NA	TRBJ1-1	TRBV6-2/TRBV6-3	CASSYSIMNTEAFF
NA	TRBJ2-7	TRBV5-5	CASSHRVVRENEQYF
NA	TRBJ2-5	TRBV11-3	CASSLDEGARETRYF
few	TRBJ2-1	TRBV16	CASSLQGNEQFF
many	TRBJ2-5	TRBV5-4	CASSSDRGQQTQYF
NA	TRBJ2-5	TRBV11-2	CARSPPGTPQETQYF
NA	TRBJ2-5	TRBV11-2	CASRDGTVPLDTQYF
NA	TRBJ2-7	TRBV11-1	CANSHGGLTYEKYF
many	TRBJ2-1	TRBV12-3/TRBV12-4	CASSSGLASSYNEQFF
NA	TRBJ2-7	TRBV20-1	CSARVLGDGEQYF
NA	TRBJ1-2	TRBV10-3	CASGERGSYGYTF
NA	TRBJ1-2	TRBV6-5	CVSSRQASSYGYTF
NA	TRBJ1-1	TRBV7-9	CASSSGAANTEAFF
NA	TRBJ1-1	TRBV7-8	CASSQLEGAMKAFF
NA	TRBJ2-1	TRBV11-2	CASSRRRGVWNDQFF
NA	TRBJ2-7	TRBV11-2	CASRGGQAYEQYF
NA	TRBJ2-3	TRBV11-2	CASNSTPGATDTHYF
NA	TRBJ2-3	TRBV4-3	CASSQDGEQGTDTLYF
few	TRBJ2-7	TRBV11-2	CASSLILAANYEQYF